These 3 T cell receptor beta chains share one sample of origin, sequenced in a study of blood T cell repertoires in COVID-19. Assay used: immunoSEQ multiplex PCR; TCRdb lists only in-frame clones, some missing. The sample lists about 210,000 clones, 81% occurring once. Sequencing input: PBMCs or T cells enriched from blood (not recorded which). The receptors were sampled from a woman aged 45-59 years with acute COVID-19.

This chain connects TRBV28 to TRBJ2-1; D unclear. The CDR3 runs to 11 residues. Germline CDR1 MDHEN, CDR2 SYDVKM. The ends were cut back, 3 bases at V and 6 bases at J, with 3 bases in the middle. The DNA of the CDR3 is TGTGCCAGCAGTTTTCGCAATGAGCAGTTCTTC. Translated, it gives CASSFRNEQFF.

This clone was observed a few times. The chain is built from TRBV6-2 or TRBV6-3 and TRBJ2-7, with 14 bases aligning to TRBD2. In germline, CDR1 is MNHEY, CDR2 SVGEGT. V was clipped by 6 bases and J by 1 base; unmatched bases: 20. The CDR3 extends over 21 amino acids. CDR3 loop: CASRPRQGGLAGALISYEQYF. CDR3 nucleotide sequence: TGTGCCAGCAGACCTCGACAGGGGGGACTAGCGGGGGCCTTAATTTCCTACGAGCAGTACTTC.

This chain connects TRBV23-1 to TRBJ1-2, with 7 bases identical to TRBD1. TRBV23-1 is an ORF for which the function is uncertain. The CDR3 extends over 16 amino acids. J gave up 5 bases and V 0 bases, and 9 bases lay outside the gene matches. For the CDR3, the DNA is TGCGCCAGCAGTCAATCGATCACAGGGGTGGTTTATGGCTACACCTTC. It codes for CASSQSITGVVYGYTF.